Below, 26 T cell receptor beta chains from the same sample are listed, as sequenced in a study of T cell responses to AZD1222 COVID-19 vaccine. TCRdb's table, derived via immunoSEQ multiplex PCR, lists solely in-frame clones and lacks some. The sample yields 140,000 to 150,000 clones, around 92% seen once. The input for sequencing was peripheral blood, taken 28 days after the second AZD1222 dose. All receptors come from an adult who received the AZD1222 COVID-19 vaccine.

The chain has TRBV30 and TRBJ1-3; D is undetermined. Between the trimmed V and J ends, which lost 0 bases and 0 bases, there was a span of 6 bases. CDR3 size: 14 residues. The germline gives CDR1 GTSNPN, CDR2 SVGIG (reference sequence). CDR3 nucleotides: TGTGCCTGGAGTGTGAGTGTCTCTGGAAACACCATATATTTT. The encoded protein is CAWSVSVSGNTIYF. The full variable domain, its missing parts supplied by reference TRBV30 and TRBJ1-3, is SQTIHQWPATLVQPVGSPLSLECTVEGTSNPNLYWYRQAAGRGLQLLFYSVGIGQISSEVPQNLSASRPQDRQFILSSKKLLLSDSGFYLCAWSVSVSGNTIYFGEGSWLTVV.

V and J are TRBV27 and TRBJ1-2, with 8 bases lining up with TRBD1. With V trimmed by 3 bases and J by 4 bases, 7 bases remained unmatched. Looked up from germline, CDR1 is MNHEY and CDR2 is SMNVEV (reference sequence). The CDR3 length is 15 residues. For the CDR3, the DNA is TGTGCCAGCAGTTTGGGGACAGGAGATTTCTATGGCTACACCTTC. It is translated as CASSLGTGDFYGYTF.

The chain carries TRBV30 and TRBJ1-3, with D hard to call. Trimming cost V 3 bases and J 0 bases, with 9 bases left between them. The germline gives CDR1 GTSNPN, CDR2 SVGIG (reference sequence). CDR3 length: 14 residues. CDR3 nucleotides: TGTGCCTGGAGGGTGACCAACTCTGGAAACACCATATATTTT. Protein product: CAWRVTNSGNTIYF.

This chain connects TRBV4-1 to TRBJ1-6; unclear D gene. The germline gives CDR1 MGHRA, CDR2 YSYEKL. The CDR3 has 17 residues. Trimming removed 0 bases from V and 0 bases from J, with 9 bases in between. The chain's CDR3 is CASSQDLGSSYNSPLHF. The CDR3 region has the DNA TGCGCCAGCAGCCAAGATCTGGGGAGCTCCTATAATTCACCCCTCCACTTT.

This chain joins TRBV25-1 and TRBJ2-2; tentative D call: TRBD1 (6 bases). Germline loops: CDR1 MGHDK, CDR2 SYGVNS. CDR3 length: 15 amino acids. Trimming stripped 6 bases from V and 0 bases from J, with 11 bases between. The CDR3 DNA reads as TGTGCCAGCAGCTCCGGGACATCGAACACCGGGGAGCTGTTTTTT. The encoded protein is CASSSGTSNTGELFF.

V gene TRBV5-1 combines with J gene TRBJ2-2; no clear D gene. Trimming removed 1 base from V and 2 bases from J, with 9 bases in between. This CDR3 region has 15 residues. Germline V gene sequence: CDR1 SGHRS, CDR2 YFSETQ. The CDR3 DNA reads TGCGCCAGCAGCTTGAGACCTACAAACACCGGGGAGCTGTTTTTT. Protein product: CASSLRPTNTGELFF.

J is TRBJ2-3 and V is TRBV5-1; D perhaps matches TRBD1 (6 bases). The CDR3 contains 15 residues. Germline V lookup: CDR1 SGHRS, CDR2 YFSETQ. Trimming took off 6 bases at V and 0 bases at J, with 14 bases between the two ends. The CDR3 protein is CASTDQGFSTDTQYF. The CDR3, as DNA: TGCGCCAGCACCGATCAGGGGTTTAGCACAGATACGCAGTATTTT.

The genes are TRBV7-8 and TRBJ2-1; 7 nucleotides match TRBD2. The V segment lost 5 bases and the J segment 6 bases; nucleotides outside the gene matches: 10. Germline assignment: CDR1 SGHVS and CDR2 FQNEAQ. The CDR3 is 15 amino acids. CDR3 bases: TGTGCCAGCAGCCAAAGCGGTAGCGGGTTCAATGAGCAGTTCTTC. Translating it yields CASSQSGSGFNEQFF.

The chain employs TRBV14 and TRBJ1-2, with unresolved D. This CDR3 region has 14 residues. The V end was cut by 0 bases, the J end by 2 bases, with 7 bases between. Germline assignment: CDR1 SGHDN and CDR2 FVKESK. The CDR3 is CASSQDYGNYGYTF. In nucleotides, the CDR3 is TGTGCCAGCAGCCAAGATTACGGGAACTATGGCTACACCTTC.

The J gene is TRBJ1-1, the V gene TRBV6-2 or TRBV6-3; no definite D call. This CDR3 region has 13 residues. Germline-derived CDR1 and CDR2 are MNHEY and SVGEGT. V was cut by 0 bases and J by 11 bases, with 13 bases left in between. This CDR3 is CASSYSIIRLAFF. The DNA for the CDR3 is TGTGCCAGCAGTTACTCGATAATTCGGCTGGCTTTCTTT.

This clone has a single count. V is TRBV3-1 (or the pseudogene TRBV3-2) and J is TRBJ2-7; 10 nucleotides line up with TRBD2. This CDR3 is built from 17 residues. Germline CDR1 LGHDT, CDR2 YNNKEL (reference sequence). V shed 5 bases, J shed 5 bases, and the junction held 15 bases outside the gene matches. This CDR3 reads CASSKRASGSKANEQYF. The CDR3, as DNA: TGTGCCAGCAGCAAAAGGGCTAGCGGGAGTAAGGCCAACGAGCAGTACTTC.

The chain uses TRBV5-1 and TRBJ2-2; unclear D gene. Trimming shortened V by 3 bases and J by 0 bases, and 12 bases separated the two germline ends. CDR3 length equals 16 residues. The V gene's germline CDR1 is SGHRS and CDR2 YFSETQ. This chain's CDR3 is CASSSTRPANTGELFF. The CDR3 DNA reads TGCGCCAGCAGCTCGACACGGCCCGCGAACACCGGGGAGCTGTTTTTT. Full variable domain (remainder filled in from reference TRBV5-1 and TRBJ2-2): KAGVTQTPRYLIKTRGQQVTLSCSPISGHRSVSWYQQTPGQGLQFLFEYFSETQRNKGNFPGRFSGRQFSNSRSEMNVSTLELGDSALYLCASSSTRPANTGELFFGEGSRLTVL.

CDR3 sequence (DNA): TGTGCCAGCAGCGTTACTAGGAGCTCTGGGGCCAACGTCCTGACTTTC. It translates to CASSVTRSSGANVLTF. V and J are TRBV3-1 (or the pseudogene TRBV3-2) and TRBJ2-6, with D possibly TRBD2 on 5 matching bases. CDR3 length: 16 residues. Germline V CDR1 and CDR2: LGHDT, YNNKEL (reference sequence). Trimming removed 5 bases from V and 0 bases from J, with 11 bases in between.

The J gene is TRBJ2-2, the V gene TRBV7-6; D uncertain. Trimming cost V 4 bases and J 1 base, with 10 bases left between them. The CDR3 has 15 residues. Germline lookup yields CDR1 SGHVS and CDR2 FNYEAQ. The CDR3 loop is CASSSPFKNTGELFF. As DNA, the CDR3 is TGTGCCAGCAGCTCCCCCTTCAAGAACACCGGGGAGCTGTTTTTT.

The chain links TRBV19 to TRBJ1-5; TRBD1 matches at 9 bases. This CDR3 spans 15 amino acids. The J segment lost 0 bases and the V segment lost 4 bases, leaving 1 base of the junction unmatched. Looked up from germline, CDR1 is LNHDA and CDR2 is SQIVND (reference sequence). DNA of the CDR3: TGTGCCAGTAGTAAGGGACAGGGTAGCAATCAGCCCCAGCATTTT. Translated: CASSKGQGSNQPQHF.

V gene TRBV5-1 combines with J gene TRBJ1-5; TRBD1 agrees at 8 bases. The CDR3 runs to 15 residues. The germline V gene encodes CDR1 SGHRS and CDR2 YFSETQ. V lost 4 bases to trimming and J lost 3 bases; unmatched junction nucleotides: 6. The CDR3 DNA reads TGCGCCAGCAGCCCGACAGGGGACCCCAATCAGCCCCAGCATTTT. Amino acids: CASSPTGDPNQPQHF.

The chain joins TRBV18 to TRBJ2-7; TRBD1 is a possible D gene (5 bases). This CDR3 contains 14 residues. V gave up 1 base and J gave up 2 bases, with 9 bases separating them. From germline, CDR1 is KGHSH and CDR2 LQKENI. This chain's CDR3 is CASSPQGIPYEQYF. CDR3 in DNA: TGTGCCAGCTCACCACAGGGGATCCCCTACGAGCAGTACTTC. The whole variable domain, remainder taken from reference TRBV18 and TRBJ2-7, is NAGVMQNPRHLVRRRGQEARLRCSPMKGHSHVYWYRQLPEEGLKFMVYLQKENIIDESGMPKERFSAEFPKEGPSILRIQQVVRGDSAAYFCASSPQGIPYEQYFGPGTRLTVT.

The chain has TRBV13 and TRBJ2-1; D remains unclear. The length of the CDR3 is 13 residues. Germline CDR1 is PRHDT and CDR2 is FYEKMQ (reference sequence). V was clipped by 4 bases and J by 0 bases, with 4 bases between them. In DNA, the CDR3 is TGTGCCAGCAGCTGGAGCTCCTACAATGAGCAGTTCTTC. As protein: CASSWSSYNEQFF.

The V call is TRBV6-4, the J call TRBJ1-2; no clear D gene. The ends were cut back, 6 bases at V and 6 bases at J, with 17 bases in the middle. Looked up from germline, CDR1 is MRHNA and CDR2 is SNTAGT. CDR3 size: 14 residues. The CDR3 spells CASSGGVATDGYTF. CDR3 nucleotide sequence: TGTGCCAGCAGCGGCGGGGTCGCGACCGATGGCTACACCTTC.

This sequence joins TRBV5-4 and TRBJ1-6; D is unclear. Germline V gene lookup returns CDR1 SGHNT and CDR2 YYREEE (reference sequence). The CDR3 extends over 15 amino acids. V lost 5 bases and J lost 10, with 19 bases in between. CDR3 in DNA: TGTGCCAGCAGTCAGGACCGGCTGAGGGCCTCACCCCTCCACTTT. Protein product: CASSQDRLRASPLHF.

The chain links TRBV28 to TRBJ2-7, with a weak D call TRBD2 (6 bases). The CDR3 spans 15 residues. CDR1 is MDHEN, CDR2 SYDVKM, per germline. With 2 bases removed from V and 0 bases from J, the gap between germline ends came to 11 bases. This CDR3 reads CASSLISGSSYEQYF. Here the CDR3 DNA reads TGTGCCAGCAGTTTAATATCCGGGAGCTCCTACGAGCAGTACTTC.

The gene calls are TRBV18 and TRBJ1-5; 8 positions match TRBD1. This CDR3 contains 16 residues. Germline CDR1 KGHSH, CDR2 LQKENI. Germline trimming cut 3 bases from V and 2 bases from J; bases unmatched to any gene: 6. CDR3 protein: CASSPRQGQGNQPQHF. The DNA of the CDR3 is TGTGCCAGCTCACCTCGACAGGGGCAGGGCAATCAGCCCCAGCATTTT.

V is TRBV10-3 and J is TRBJ2-5; D may match TRBD1 or TRBD2 (5 bases each). V was clipped by 10 bases and J by 0 bases, with 15 bases between them. CDR3 size: 14 residues. CDR1 ENHRY and CDR2 SYGVKD come from the germline V gene. The CDR3 is CATQAEGYQETQYF. The CDR3 nucleotides read TGTGCCACCCAGGCCGAGGGGTACCAAGAGACCCAGTACTTC.

The chain recombines TRBV19 with TRBJ2-1; the match to TRBD1 covers 8 bases. Germline trimming cut 6 bases from V and 6 bases from J; bases unmatched to any gene: 13. CDR3 size: 16 residues. The germline V gene has CDR1 LNHDA and CDR2 SQIVND (reference sequence). The CDR3 sequence: CASRVGGGQGSNEQFF. The CDR3 nucleotides are TGTGCCAGTAGGGTGGGGGGCGGACAGGGTAGCAATGAGCAGTTCTTC. The entire variable domain, with the rest obtained from reference TRBV19 and TRBJ2-1, is as follows: DGGITQSPKYLFRKEGQNVTLSCEQNLNHDAMYWYRQDPGQGLRLIYYSQIVNDFQKGDIAEGYSVSREKKESFPLTVTSAQKNPTAFYLCASRVGGGQGSNEQFFGPGTRLTVL.

This sequence joins TRBV5-8 and TRBJ1-2, with a possible D match to TRBD1 (6 bases). V lost 1 base and J lost 0, with 10 bases in between. Germline lookup yields CDR1 SGHTS and CDR2 YDEGEE. The CDR3 contains 15 residues. Here the CDR3 DNA reads TGTGCCAGCAGCTTGTGGGGGGCAGCTAACTATGGCTACACCTTC. Protein product: CASSLWGAANYGYTF.

The J gene is TRBJ1-5, the V gene TRBV30, with 7 positions matching TRBD1. There are 14 residues in the CDR3. Per germline, CDR1 GTSNPN and CDR2 SVGIG (reference sequence). J gave up 3 bases and V 8 bases, and 10 bases lay outside the gene matches. The CDR3 bases are TGTGCCATGGCCGGGACAGCTCACAATCAGCCCCAGCATTTT. Protein sequence: CAMAGTAHNQPQHF.